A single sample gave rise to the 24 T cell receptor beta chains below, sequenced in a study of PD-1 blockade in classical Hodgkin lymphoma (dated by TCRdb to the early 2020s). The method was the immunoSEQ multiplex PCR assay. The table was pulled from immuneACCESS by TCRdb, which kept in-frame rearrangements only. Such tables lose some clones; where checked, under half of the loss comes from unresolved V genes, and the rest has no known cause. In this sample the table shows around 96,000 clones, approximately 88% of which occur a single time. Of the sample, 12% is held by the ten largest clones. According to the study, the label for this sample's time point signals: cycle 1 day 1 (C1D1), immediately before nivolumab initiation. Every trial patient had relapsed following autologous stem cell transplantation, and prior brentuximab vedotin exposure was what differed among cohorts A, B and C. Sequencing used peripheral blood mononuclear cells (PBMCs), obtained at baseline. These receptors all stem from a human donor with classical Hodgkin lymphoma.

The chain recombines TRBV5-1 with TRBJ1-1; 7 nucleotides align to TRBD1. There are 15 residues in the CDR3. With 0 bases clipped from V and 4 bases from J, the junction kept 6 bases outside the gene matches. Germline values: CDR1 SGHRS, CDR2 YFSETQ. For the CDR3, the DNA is TGCGCCAGCAGCTTGGAGGAGGGGGCGCCCACTGAAGCTTTCTTT. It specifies CASSLEEGAPTEAFF.

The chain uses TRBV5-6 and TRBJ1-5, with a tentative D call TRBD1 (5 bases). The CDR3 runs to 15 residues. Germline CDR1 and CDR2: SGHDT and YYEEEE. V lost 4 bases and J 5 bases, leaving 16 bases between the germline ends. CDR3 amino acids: CASSLGGASHQPQHF. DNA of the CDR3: TGTGCCAGCAGCCTCGGAGGGGCAAGCCATCAGCCCCAGCATTTT.

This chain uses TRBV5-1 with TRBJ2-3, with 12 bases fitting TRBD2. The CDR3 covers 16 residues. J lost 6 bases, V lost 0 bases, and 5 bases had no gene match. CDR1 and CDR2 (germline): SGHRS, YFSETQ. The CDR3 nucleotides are TGCGCCAGCAGCTTGGTGACTAGCGGGGGCCAGGATACGCAGTATTTT. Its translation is CASSLVTSGGQDTQYF.

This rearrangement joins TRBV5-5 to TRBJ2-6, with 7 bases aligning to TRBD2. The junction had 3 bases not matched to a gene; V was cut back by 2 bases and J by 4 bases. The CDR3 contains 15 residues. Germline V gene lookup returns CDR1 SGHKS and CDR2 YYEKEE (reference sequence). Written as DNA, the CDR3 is TGTGCCAGCAGCTTACTAGCGACCGGGGCCAACGTCCTGACTTTC. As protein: CASSLLATGANVLTF. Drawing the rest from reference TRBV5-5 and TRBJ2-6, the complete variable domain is DAGVTQSPTHLIKTRGQQVTLRCSPISGHKSVSWYQQVLGQGPQFIFQYYEKEERGRGNFPDRFSARQFPNYSSELNVNALLLGDSALYLCASSLLATGANVLTFGAGSRLTVL.

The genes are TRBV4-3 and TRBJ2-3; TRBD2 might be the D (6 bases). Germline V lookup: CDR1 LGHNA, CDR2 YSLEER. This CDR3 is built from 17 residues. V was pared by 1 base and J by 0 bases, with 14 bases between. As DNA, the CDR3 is TGCGCCAGCAGCCAAGGCGGACCCGGGACTAGCACAGATACGCAGTATTTT. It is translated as CASSQGGPGTSTDTQYF.

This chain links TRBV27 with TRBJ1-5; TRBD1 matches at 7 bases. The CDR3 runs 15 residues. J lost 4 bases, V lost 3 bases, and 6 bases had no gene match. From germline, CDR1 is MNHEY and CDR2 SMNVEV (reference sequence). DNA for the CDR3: TGTGCCAGCAGTTTCCGACAGGGAGGGAATCAGCCCCAGCATTTT. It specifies CASSFRQGGNQPQHF.

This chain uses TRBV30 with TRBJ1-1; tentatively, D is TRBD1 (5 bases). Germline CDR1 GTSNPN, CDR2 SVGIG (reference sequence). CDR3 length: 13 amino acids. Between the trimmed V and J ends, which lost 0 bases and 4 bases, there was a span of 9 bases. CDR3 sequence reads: CAWSVGVGTEAFF. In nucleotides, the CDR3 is TGTGCCTGGAGTGTAGGGGTCGGCACTGAAGCTTTCTTT.

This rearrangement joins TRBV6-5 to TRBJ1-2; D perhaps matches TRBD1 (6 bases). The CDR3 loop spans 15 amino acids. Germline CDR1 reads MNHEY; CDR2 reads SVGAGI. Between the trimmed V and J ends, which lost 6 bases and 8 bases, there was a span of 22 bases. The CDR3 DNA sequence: TGTGCCAGCAGCTCCGACGTCCCGGGACATGACGGCTACACCTTC. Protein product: CASSSDVPGHDGYTF.

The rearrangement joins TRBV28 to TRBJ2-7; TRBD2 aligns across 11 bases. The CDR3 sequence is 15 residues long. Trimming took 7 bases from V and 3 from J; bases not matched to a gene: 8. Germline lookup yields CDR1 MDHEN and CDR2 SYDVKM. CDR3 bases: TGTGCCAGCACTGCTACTAGCGGGAGTCTCTACGAGCAGTACTTC. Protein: CASTATSGSLYEQYF. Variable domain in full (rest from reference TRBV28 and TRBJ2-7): DVKVTQSSRYLVKRTGEKVFLECVQDMDHENMFWYRQDPGLGLRLIYFSYDVKMKEKGDIPEGYSVSREKKERFSLILESASTNQTSMYLCASTATSGSLYEQYFGPGTRLTVT.

The CDR3 reads CASSLTSFQETQYF. In DNA form, the CDR3 reads TGCGCCAGCAGCTTAACTAGCTTCCAAGAGACCCAGTACTTC. V usage is TRBV5-1 and J usage is TRBJ2-5; the D gene is possibly TRBD2 (6 bases). Germline CDR1 SGHRS, CDR2 YFSETQ. Trimming pared 2 bases from V and 1 base from J, leaving 9 bases between. This CDR3 spans 14 amino acids.

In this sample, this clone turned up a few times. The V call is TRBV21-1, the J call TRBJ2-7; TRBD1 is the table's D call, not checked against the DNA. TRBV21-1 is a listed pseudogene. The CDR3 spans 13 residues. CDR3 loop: CASSVNDRDEQYF. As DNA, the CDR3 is TGTGCCAGCAGCGTAAACGACAGGGACGAGCAGTACTTC.

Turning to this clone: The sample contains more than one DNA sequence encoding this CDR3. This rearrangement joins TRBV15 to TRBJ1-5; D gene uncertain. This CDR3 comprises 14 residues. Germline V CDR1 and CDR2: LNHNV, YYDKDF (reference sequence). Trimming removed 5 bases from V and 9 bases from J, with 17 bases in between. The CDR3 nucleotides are TGTGCCACCAGCGAGAGACAAAGAGTTTTGCCCCAGCATTTT. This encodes CATSERQRVLPQHF.

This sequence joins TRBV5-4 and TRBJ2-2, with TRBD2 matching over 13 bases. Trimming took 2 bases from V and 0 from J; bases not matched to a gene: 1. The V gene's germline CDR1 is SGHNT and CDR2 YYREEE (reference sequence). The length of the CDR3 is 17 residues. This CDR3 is CASSFGTSGTNTGELFF. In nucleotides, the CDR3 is TGTGCCAGCAGCTTTGGGACTAGCGGGACGAACACCGGGGAGCTGTTTTTT.

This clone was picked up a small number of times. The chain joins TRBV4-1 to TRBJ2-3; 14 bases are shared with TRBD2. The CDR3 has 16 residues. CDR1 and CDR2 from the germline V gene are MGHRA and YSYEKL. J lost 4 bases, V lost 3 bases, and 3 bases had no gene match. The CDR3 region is CASSQGLAGVPDTQYF. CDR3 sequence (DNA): TGCGCCAGCAGCCAGGGACTAGCGGGAGTCCCAGATACGCAGTATTTT.

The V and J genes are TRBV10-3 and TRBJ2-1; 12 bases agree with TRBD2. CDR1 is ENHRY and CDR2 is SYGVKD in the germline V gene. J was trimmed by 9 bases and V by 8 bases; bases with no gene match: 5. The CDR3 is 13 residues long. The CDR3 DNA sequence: TGTGCCATCGGGGGACTAGCGGGTAGTGAGCAGTTCTTC. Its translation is CAIGGLAGSEQFF.

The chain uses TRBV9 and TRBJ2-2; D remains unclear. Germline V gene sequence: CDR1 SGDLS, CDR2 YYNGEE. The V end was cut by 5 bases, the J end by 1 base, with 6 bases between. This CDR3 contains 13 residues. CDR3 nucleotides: TGTGCCAGCAGGTTGGAGAACACCGGGGAGCTGTTTTTT. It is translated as CASRLENTGELFF.

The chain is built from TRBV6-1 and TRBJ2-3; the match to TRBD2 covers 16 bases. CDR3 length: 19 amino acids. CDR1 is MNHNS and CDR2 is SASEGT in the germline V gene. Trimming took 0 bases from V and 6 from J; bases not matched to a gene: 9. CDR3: CASSEASGTSGRVGDTQYF. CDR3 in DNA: TGTGCCAGCAGTGAAGCCTCCGGGACTAGCGGGAGGGTGGGGGATACGCAGTATTTT.

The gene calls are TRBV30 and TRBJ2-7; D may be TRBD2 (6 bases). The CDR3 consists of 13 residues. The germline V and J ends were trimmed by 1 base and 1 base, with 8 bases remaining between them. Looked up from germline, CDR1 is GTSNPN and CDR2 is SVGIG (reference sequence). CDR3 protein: CAWSAGVSYEQYF. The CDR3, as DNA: TGTGCCTGGAGTGCGGGGGTTTCCTACGAGCAGTACTTC.

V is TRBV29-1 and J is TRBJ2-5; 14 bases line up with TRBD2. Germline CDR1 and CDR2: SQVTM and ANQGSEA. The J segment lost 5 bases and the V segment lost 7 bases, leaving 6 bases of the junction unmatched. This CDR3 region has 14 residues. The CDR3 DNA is TGCAGCGGTGCCGGGACTAGCGGGAGTGAGACCCAGTACTTC. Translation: CSGAGTSGSETQYF.

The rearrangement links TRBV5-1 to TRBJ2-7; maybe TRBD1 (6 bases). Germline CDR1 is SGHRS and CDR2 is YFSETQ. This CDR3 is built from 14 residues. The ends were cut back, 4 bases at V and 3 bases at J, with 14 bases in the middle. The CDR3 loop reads CASSRDKGYYEQYF. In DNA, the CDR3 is TGCGCCAGCAGCCGGGACAAAGGTTACTACGAGCAGTACTTC.

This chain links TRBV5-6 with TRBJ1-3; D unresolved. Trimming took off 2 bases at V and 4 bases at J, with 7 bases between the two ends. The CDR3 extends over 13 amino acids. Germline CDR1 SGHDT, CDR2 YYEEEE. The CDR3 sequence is CASSFSGGNTIYF. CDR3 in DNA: TGTGCCAGCAGCTTTTCAGGAGGAAACACCATATATTTT.

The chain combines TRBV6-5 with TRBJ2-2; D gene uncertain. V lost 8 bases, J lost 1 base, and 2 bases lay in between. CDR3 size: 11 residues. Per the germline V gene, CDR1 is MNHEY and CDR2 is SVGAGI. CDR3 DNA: TGTGCCAGCGTGAACACCGGGGAGCTGTTTTTT. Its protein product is CASVNTGELFF.

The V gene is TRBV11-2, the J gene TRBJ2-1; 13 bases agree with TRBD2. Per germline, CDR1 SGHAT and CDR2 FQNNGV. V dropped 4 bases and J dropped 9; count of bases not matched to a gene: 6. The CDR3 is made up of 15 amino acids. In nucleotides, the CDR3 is TGTGCCAGCAGCTCGGGACTAGCGGGACCCACTGAGCAGTTCTTC. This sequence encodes CASSSGLAGPTEQFF.

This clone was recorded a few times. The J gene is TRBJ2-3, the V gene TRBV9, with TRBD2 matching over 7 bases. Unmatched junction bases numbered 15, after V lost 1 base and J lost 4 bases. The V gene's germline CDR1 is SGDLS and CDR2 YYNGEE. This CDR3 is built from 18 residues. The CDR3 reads CASSVSAGGLEVPDTQYF. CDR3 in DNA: TGTGCCAGCAGCGTATCTGCCGGCGGACTAGAGGTCCCAGATACGCAGTATTTT.